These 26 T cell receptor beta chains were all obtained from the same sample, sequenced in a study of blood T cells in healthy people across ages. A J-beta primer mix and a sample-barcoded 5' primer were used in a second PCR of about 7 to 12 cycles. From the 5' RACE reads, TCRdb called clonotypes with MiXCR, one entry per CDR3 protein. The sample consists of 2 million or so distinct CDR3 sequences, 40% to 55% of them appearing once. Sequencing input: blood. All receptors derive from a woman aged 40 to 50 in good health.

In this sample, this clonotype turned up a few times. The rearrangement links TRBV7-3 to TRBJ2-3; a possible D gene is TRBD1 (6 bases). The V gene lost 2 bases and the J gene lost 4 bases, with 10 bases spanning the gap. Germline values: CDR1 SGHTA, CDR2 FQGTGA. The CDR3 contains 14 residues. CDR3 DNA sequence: TGTGCCAGCAGCTTAGTCGGACAGCCAGATACGCAGTATTTT. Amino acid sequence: CASSLVGQPDTQYF.

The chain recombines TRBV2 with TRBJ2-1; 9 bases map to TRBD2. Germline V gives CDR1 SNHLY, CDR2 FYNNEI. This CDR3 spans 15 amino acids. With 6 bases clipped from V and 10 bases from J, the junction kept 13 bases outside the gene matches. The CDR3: CASRASGGKIWEQFF. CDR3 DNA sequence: TGTGCCAGCAGAGCAAGCGGGGGGAAAATATGGGAGCAGTTCTTC.

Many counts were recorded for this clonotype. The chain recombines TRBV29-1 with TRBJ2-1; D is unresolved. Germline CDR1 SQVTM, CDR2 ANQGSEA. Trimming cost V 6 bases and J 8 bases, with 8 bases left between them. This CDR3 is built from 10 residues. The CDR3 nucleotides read TGCAGCGTCCGTACCGATGAGCAGTTCTTC. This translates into CSVRTDEQFF.

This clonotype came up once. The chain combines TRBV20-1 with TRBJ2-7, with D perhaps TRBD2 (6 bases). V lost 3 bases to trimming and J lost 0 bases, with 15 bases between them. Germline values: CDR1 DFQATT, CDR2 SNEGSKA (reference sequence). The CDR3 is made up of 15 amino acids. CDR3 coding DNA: TGCAGTGCTAGGCCAATTCGGGGGAGCTCCTACGAGCAGTACTTC. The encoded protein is CSARPIRGSSYEQYF.

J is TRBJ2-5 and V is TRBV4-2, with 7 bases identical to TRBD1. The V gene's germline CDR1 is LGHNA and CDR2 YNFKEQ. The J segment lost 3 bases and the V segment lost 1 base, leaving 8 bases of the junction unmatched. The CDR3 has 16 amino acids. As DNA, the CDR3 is TGTGCCAGCAGCCAAGCTTTAGGGGGCGCGAAAGAGACCCAGTACTTC. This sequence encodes CASSQALGGAKETQYF.

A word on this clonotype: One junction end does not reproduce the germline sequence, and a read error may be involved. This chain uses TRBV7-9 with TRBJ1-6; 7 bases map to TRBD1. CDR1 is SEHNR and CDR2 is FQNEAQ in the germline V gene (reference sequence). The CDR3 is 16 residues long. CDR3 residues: CVSSQGGSSYNSPLHF. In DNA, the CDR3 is TGTGTCAGCAGCCAGGGGGGGAGCTCCTATAATTCACCCCTCCACTTT.

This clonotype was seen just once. The CDR3 reads CASSFSVESTDTQYF. CDR3 nucleotide sequence: TGTGCCAGCAGCTTTAGCGTGGAGAGCACAGATACGCAGTATTTT. The chain links TRBV7-9 to TRBJ2-3; a possible D gene is TRBD2 (5 bases). Trimming shortened V by 3 bases and J by 0 bases, and 10 bases separated the two germline ends. CDR1 is SEHNR, CDR2 FQNEAQ, per germline (reference sequence). The CDR3 covers 15 residues. Supplemented by reference TRBV7-9 and TRBJ2-3, the full variable domain reads DTGVSQNPRHKITKRGQNVTFRCDPISEHNRLYWYRQTLGQGPEFLTYFQNEAQLEKSRLLSDRFSAERPKGSFSTLEIQRTEQGDSAMYLCASSFSVESTDTQYFGPGTRLTVL.

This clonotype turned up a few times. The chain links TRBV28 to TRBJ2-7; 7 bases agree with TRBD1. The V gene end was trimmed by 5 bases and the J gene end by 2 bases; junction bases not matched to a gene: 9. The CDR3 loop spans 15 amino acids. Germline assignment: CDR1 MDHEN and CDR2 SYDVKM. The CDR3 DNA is TGTGCCAGCAGTCGAGGACAGGTCGTGCCCTACGAGCAGTACTTC. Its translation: CASSRGQVVPYEQYF.

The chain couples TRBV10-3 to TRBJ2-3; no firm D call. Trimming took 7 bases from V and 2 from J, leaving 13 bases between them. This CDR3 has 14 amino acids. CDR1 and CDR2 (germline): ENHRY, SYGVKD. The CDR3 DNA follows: TGTGCCATCAACGGTCGAGTAAACACAGATACGCAGTATTTT. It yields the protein CAINGRVNTDTQYF.

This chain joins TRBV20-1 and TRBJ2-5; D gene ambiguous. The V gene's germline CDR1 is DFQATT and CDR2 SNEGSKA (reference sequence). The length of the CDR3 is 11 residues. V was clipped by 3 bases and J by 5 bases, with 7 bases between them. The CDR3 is CSASNVETQYF. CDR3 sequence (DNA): TGCAGTGCTAGTAATGTGGAGACCCAGTACTTC.

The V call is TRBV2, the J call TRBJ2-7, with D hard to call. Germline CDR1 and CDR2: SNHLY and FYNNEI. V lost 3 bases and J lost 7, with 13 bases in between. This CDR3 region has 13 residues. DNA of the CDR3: TGTGCCAGCAGTGAGGAAGAAGCAGGAGAGCAGTACTTC. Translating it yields CASSEEEAGEQYF.

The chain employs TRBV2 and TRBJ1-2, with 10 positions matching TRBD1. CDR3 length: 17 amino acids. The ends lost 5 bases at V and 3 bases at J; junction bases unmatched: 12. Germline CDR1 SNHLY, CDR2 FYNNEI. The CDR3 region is CASSSRRQGAKDYGYTF. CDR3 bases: TGTGCCAGCAGTTCCAGACGACAGGGGGCGAAGGACTATGGCTACACCTTC.

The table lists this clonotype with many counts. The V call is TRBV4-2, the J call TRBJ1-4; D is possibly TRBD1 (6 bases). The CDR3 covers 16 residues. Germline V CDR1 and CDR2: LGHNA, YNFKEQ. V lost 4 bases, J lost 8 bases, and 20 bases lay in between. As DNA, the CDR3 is TGTGCCAGCAGCCCCCGCACAGGGTCTGGCTACGAAAAACTGTTTTTT. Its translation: CASSPRTGSGYEKLFF.

The CDR3 DNA sequence: TGTGCCAGCAAACTTCGACAGGGAAATGGCTACACCTTC. As protein: CASKLRQGNGYTF. The rearrangement links TRBV28 to TRBJ1-2; the match to TRBD1 covers 7 bases. Trimming removed 7 bases from V and 6 bases from J; junction bases left unmatched: 8. This CDR3 comprises 13 residues. Germline values: CDR1 MDHEN, CDR2 SYDVKM.

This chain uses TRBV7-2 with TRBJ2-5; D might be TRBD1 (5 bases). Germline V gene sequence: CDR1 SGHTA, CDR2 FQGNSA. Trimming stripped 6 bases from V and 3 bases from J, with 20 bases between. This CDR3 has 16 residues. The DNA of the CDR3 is TGTGCCAGCAGTCGATCTAGGGCAGGCAGGGAAGAGACCCAGTACTTC. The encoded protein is CASSRSRAGREETQYF.

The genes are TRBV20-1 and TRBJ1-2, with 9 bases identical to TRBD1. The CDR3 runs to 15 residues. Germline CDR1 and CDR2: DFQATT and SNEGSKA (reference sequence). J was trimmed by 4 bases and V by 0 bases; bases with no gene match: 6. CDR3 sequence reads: CSARDLTGGSYGYTF. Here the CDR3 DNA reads TGCAGTGCTAGAGATCTGACAGGGGGATCCTATGGCTACACCTTC.

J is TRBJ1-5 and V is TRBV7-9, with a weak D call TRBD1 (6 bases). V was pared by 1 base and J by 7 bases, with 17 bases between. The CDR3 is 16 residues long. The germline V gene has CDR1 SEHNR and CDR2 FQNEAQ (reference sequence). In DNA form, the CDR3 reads TGTGCCAGCAGCTTAGGGTCGGGGGCAGGGCCCCAGCCCCAGCATTTT. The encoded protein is CASSLGSGAGPQPQHF.

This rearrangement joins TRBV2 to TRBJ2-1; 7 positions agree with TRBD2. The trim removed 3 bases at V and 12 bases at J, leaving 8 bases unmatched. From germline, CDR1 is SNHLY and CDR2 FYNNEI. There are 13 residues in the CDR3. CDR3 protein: CASSDNGRGRQFF. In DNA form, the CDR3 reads TGTGCCAGCAGTGATAATGGGAGGGGCAGGCAGTTCTTC.

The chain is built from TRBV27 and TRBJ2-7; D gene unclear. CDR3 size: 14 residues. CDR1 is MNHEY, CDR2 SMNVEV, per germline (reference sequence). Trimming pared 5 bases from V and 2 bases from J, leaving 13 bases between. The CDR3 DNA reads TGTGCCAGCAGTCACCAGGACGTTGCCTACGAGCAGTACTTC. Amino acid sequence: CASSHQDVAYEQYF.

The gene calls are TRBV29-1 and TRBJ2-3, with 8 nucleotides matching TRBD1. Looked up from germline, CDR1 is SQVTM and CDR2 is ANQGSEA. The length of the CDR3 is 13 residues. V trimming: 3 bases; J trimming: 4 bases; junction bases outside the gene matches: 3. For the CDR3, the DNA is TGCAGCGTTGAGACAGGGGTTTCAGATACGCAGTATTTT. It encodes CSVETGVSDTQYF.

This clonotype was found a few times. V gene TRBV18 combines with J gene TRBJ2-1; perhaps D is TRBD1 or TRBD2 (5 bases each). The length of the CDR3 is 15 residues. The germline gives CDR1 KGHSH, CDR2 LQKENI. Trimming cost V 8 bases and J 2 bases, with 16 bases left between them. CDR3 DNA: TGTGCCAGCGACGATCGACGGGGACCCTACAATGAGCAGTTCTTC. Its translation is CASDDRRGPYNEQFF.

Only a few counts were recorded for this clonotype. The CDR3 sequence is CASSGRQGLGNQPQHF. CDR3 DNA: TGTGCCAGCAGCGGGAGACAGGGTCTGGGCAATCAGCCCCAGCATTTT. This chain uses TRBV6-5 with TRBJ1-5, with TRBD1 identical over 7 bases. CDR1 and CDR2 from the germline V gene are MNHEY and SVGAGI. There are 16 residues in the CDR3. V was pared by 6 bases and J by 2 bases, with 10 bases of the junction left unmatched.

CDR3 DNA: TGTGCCAGCAATCTAGGGTCGGGACGGATACATCAGTATGGCTACACCTTC. Translation gives CASNLGSGRIHQYGYTF. This rearrangement joins TRBV7-2 to TRBJ1-2; maybe TRBD1 (5 bases). V dropped 7 bases and J dropped 5 bases, with 26 bases sitting between them. The CDR3 contains 17 residues. Germline CDR1 and CDR2: SGHTA and FQGNSA. The full variable domain, with the rest looked up from reference TRBV7-2 and TRBJ1-2, is GAGVSQSPSNKVTEKGKDVELRCDPISGHTALYWYRQSLGQGLEFLIYFQGNSAPDKSGLPSDRFSAERTGGSVSTLTIQRTQQEDSAVYLCASNLGSGRIHQYGYTFGSGTRLTVV.

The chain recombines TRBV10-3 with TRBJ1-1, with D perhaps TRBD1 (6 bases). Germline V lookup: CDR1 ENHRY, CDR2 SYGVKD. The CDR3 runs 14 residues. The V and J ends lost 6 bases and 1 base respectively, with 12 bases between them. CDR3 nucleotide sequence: TGTGCCATCAGATGGGACATAAGGAACACTGAAGCTTTCTTT. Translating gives CAIRWDIRNTEAFF.

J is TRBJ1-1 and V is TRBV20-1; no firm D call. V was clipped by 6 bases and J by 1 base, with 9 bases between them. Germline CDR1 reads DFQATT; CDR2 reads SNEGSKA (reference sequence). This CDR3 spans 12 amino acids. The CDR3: CSARRENTEAFF. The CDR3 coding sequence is TGCAGTGCCCGCCGGGAGAACACTGAAGCTTTCTTT.

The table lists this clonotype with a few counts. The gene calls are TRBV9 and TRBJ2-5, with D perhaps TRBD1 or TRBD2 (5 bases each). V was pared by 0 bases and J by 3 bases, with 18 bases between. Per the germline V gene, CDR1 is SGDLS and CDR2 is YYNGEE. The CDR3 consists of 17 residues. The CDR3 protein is CASSVDLSGALKETQYF. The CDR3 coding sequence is TGTGCCAGCAGCGTAGACCTATCCGGGGCCCTGAAAGAGACCCAGTACTTC.